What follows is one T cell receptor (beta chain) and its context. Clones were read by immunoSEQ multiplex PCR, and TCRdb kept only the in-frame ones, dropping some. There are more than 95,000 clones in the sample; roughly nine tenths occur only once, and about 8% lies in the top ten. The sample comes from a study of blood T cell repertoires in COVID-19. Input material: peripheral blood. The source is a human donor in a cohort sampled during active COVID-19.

CDR3 sequence reads: CASSQDLAASYGTDNGYTF. CDR3 sequence (DNA): TGTGCCAGCAGCCAAGATTTGGCGGCATCCTACGGGACAGATAATGGCTACACCTTC. The chain recombines TRBV14 with TRBJ1-2, with TRBD1 matching 7 bases. The trim removed 0 bases at V and 6 bases at J, leaving 19 bases unmatched. The CDR3 runs 19 residues. Germline V CDR1 and CDR2: SGHDN, FVKESK.